This is a list of T cell receptor beta chains from one sample in a study of control samples from healthy donors and cancer patients. Assay: immunoSEQ multiplex PCR; the TCRdb copy retains only in-frame clones and omits some. The sample consists of 80,000 to 100,000 clones, 70% to 80% of them appearing once. Sequencing was performed on blood. These receptors all stem from a woman aged 30 to 39 in good health. Each CDR3 is given with its conserved first and last residue. A D gene is named only where the DNA matches it firmly. Rows give clone size only sometimes, using once, few, many, or a class for an expanded clone.

clone_size j_call v_call d_call cdr3_length cdr3_nt cdr3_aa
. TRBJ2-1 TRBV2 TRBD2 16 TGTGCCAGCAGTGCGGGACTAGCGGGGCCCTACAATGAGCAGTTCTTC CASSAGLAGPYNEQFF
few TRBJ2-2 TRBV15 . 14 TGTGCCACCAGCAGGGAGGTGGGCACCGGGGAGCTGTTTTTT CATSREVGTGELFF
. TRBJ1-1 TRBV5-4 . 12 TGTGCCAGCAGCTTGGTAGGCACTGAAGCTTTCTTT CASSLVGTEAFF
once TRBJ2-1 TRBV29-1 TRBD1 13 TGCAGCGTTGAAAAGGGGACAGGGCAGATTCAGTTCTTC CSVEKGTGQIQFF
. TRBJ2-3 TRBV5-5 . 13 TGTGCCAGCAGCCTAGGTGGCCCGGATACGCAGTATTTT CASSLGGPDTQYF
. TRBJ1-1 TRBV7-2 . 13 TGTGCCAGCAGCTTGTTCCCACAAGGTGAAGCTTTCTTT CASSLFPQGEAFF
. TRBJ2-1 TRBV6-2/TRBV6-3 . 12 TGTGCCAGCAGTGACCCCTACTATGAGCAGTTCTTC CASSDPYYEQFF
. TRBJ2-2 TRBV18 TRBD1 18 TGTGCCAGCTCACTCTTTGGGACAGGGGCGTCGAACACCGGGGAGCTGTTTTTT CASSLFGTGASNTGELFF
. TRBJ2-7 TRBV11-2 TRBD2 15 TGTGCCAGCAGCCCTGGGAGGGCGGTCTCCTACGAGCAGTACTTC CASSPGRAVSYEQYF
. TRBJ1-3 TRBV10-3 . 14 TGTGCCATCAGTGTCGGGGTTTCTGGAAACACCATATATTTT CAISVGVSGNTIYF
. TRBJ2-3 TRBV13 . 15 TGTGCCAGCAGCTTTAGGGCCTTGGGCACAGATACGCAGTATTTT CASSFRALGTDTQYF
. TRBJ1-4 TRBV18 . 16 TGTGCCAGCTCACTGGGGACAACCGGGACTAATGAAAAACTGTTTTTT CASSLGTTGTNEKLFF
. TRBJ1-2 TRBV2 TRBD1 14 TGTGCCAGCAATGGGGACAGCTCACCCTATGGCTACACCTTC CASNGDSSPYGYTF
few TRBJ1-5 TRBV29-1 TRBD1 14 TGCAGCGTTCAGACAGGGTGGGGGGATCAGCCCCAGCATTTT CSVQTGWGDQPQHF
once TRBJ2-5 TRBV19 . 15 TGTGCCAGTAGTATAGGAAAGGGACCCCAAGAGACCCAGTACTTC CASSIGKGPQETQYF
. TRBJ1-2 TRBV6-5 TRBD1 14 TGTGCCAGCGGGACAGCACCTTCTAACTATGGCTACACCTTC CASGTAPSNYGYTF
. TRBJ1-6 TRBV5-6 . 14 TGTGCCAGCAGCCGGAGGCAGGGTTATTCACCCCTCCACTTT CASSRRQGYSPLHF
few TRBJ2-7 TRBV11-2 TRBD1 14 TGTGCCAGCGATGAACAGGGGATCTCCTACGAGCAGTACTTC CASDEQGISYEQYF
once TRBJ1-6 TRBV3-1/TRBV3-2 TRBD1 17 TGTGCCAGCAGCCAATGGGGGTACAGGGGGCACAATTCACCCCTCCACTTT CASSQWGYRGHNSPLHF
. TRBJ1-5 TRBV19 TRBD1 13 TGTGCCAGCACCGACAGGGGATCTCAGCCCCAGCATTTT CASTDRGSQPQHF
. TRBJ1-6 TRBV30 . 14 TGTGCCTGGAGGTTAACAGGGAATAATTCACCCCTCCACTTT CAWRLTGNNSPLHF
. TRBJ2-4 TRBV30 . 16 TGTGCCTGGAGTGTCTCGGGGGGCTTAGCCAAAAACATTCAGTACTTC CAWSVSGGLAKNIQYF
few TRBJ1-1 TRBV18 . 15 TGTGCCAGCTCACCTCTATCACAACAGGGCACTGAAGCTTTCTTT CASSPLSQQGTEAFF
. TRBJ2-3 TRBV5-4 . 15 TGTGCCAGCAGCTTTTGGGGGGCTAGCACAGATACGCAGTATTTT CASSFWGASTDTQYF
. TRBJ1-2 TRBV10-2 . 15 TGCGCCAGCAACGAGGACAGCGAAGGGTTAGGTGGCTACACCTTC CASNEDSEGLGGYTF
. TRBJ1-6 TRBV3-1/TRBV3-2 . 15 TGTGCCAGCAGCCAAACGGGGACGGGGAATTCACCCCTCCACTTT CASSQTGTGNSPLHF
. TRBJ2-5 TRBV2 TRBD1 13 TGTGCCAGCAGCCCAGGGGGACAAGAGACCCAGTACTTC CASSPGGQETQYF